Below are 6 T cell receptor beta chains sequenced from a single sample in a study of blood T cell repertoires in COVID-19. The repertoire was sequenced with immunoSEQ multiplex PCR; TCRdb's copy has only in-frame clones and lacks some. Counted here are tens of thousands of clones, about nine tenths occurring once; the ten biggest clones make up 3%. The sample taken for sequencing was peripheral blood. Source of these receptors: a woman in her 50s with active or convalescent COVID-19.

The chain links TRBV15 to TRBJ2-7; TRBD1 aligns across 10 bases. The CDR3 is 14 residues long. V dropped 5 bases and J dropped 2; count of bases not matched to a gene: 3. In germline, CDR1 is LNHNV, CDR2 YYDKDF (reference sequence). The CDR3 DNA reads TGTGCCACCAGCTGGGACAGGGGACCCTACGAGCAGTACTTC. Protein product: CATSWDRGPYEQYF.

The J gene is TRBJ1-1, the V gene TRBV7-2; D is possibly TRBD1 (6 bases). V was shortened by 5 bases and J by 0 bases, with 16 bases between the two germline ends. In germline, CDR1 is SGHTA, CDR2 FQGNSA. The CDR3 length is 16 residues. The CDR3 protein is CASSLHGGLMNTEAFF. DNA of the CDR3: TGTGCCAGCAGCCTTCATGGGGGCCTGATGAACACTGAAGCTTTCTTT.

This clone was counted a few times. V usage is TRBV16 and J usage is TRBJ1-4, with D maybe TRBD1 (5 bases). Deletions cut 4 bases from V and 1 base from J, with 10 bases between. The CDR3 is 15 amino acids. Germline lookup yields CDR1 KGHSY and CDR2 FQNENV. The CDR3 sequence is CASSRARVTNEKLFF. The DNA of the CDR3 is TGTGCCAGCAGCCGAGCCAGGGTAACTAATGAAAAACTGTTTTTT.

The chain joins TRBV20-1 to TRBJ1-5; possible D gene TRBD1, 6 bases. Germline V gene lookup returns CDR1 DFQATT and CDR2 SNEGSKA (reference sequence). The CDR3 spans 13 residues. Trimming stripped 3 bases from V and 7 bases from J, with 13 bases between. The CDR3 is CSASSGDGQPQHF. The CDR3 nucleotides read TGCAGTGCTAGTTCAGGGGATGGCCAGCCCCAGCATTTT.

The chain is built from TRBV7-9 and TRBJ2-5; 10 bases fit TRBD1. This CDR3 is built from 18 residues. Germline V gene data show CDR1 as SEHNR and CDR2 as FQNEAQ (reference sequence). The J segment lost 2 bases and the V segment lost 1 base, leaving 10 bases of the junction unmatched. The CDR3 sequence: CASSLVGTGVSSQETQYF. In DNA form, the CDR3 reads TGTGCCAGCAGCTTAGTCGGGACAGGGGTTTCCTCACAAGAGACCCAGTACTTC.

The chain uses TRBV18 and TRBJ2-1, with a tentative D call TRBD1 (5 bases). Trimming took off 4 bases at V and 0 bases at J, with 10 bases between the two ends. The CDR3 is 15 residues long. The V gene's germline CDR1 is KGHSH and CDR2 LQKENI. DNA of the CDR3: TGTGCCAGCTCACTCGACAGAAGCTCCTACAATGAGCAGTTCTTC. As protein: CASSLDRSSYNEQFF.